This TCR beta chain was sequenced for a study of OX40 agonist ivuxolimab in advanced cancers. Broadly, across the study: Ivuxolimab was an agonistic, fully human IgG2 monoclonal antibody directed against OX40 (CD134), a costimulatory receptor. The dose-escalation cohort was over 70% male with a mean age of roughly 62 years, ranging from about 23 to 85. Prior anti-PD-1, anti-PD-L1 or anti-CTLA-4 therapy was permitted, and checkpoint inhibitors had been received by roughly 42% of dose-escalation patients. The paper describes the monotherapy dose-escalation part (N of about 52 patients) of the phase I trial of ivuxolimab. Of the roughly 52 dose-escalation patients, hepatocellular carcinoma was present in about 20, melanoma in some 15, renal cell carcinoma in 9 and head and neck cancer in 9. Peripheral TCRbeta sequencing aimed to test whether ivuxolimab altered TCR sequence diversity and caused clonal T-cell expansion. Three dose-escalation patients achieved partial responses, one with hepatocellular carcinoma and two with cutaneous melanoma. Intravenous ivuxolimab was administered to patients every 2 weeks at six dose levels: 0.01, 0.1, 0.3, 1.5, 3 and 10 mg/kg. What the study reported, not specific to this receptor: Antigen specificity was not determined for the clonally expanded peripheral T cells. Partial responders in the 0.1-3.0 mg/kg groups had among the lowest normalized peripheral clonal expansion, especially among CD8+ T cells. At doses of 0.1 to 3.0 mg/kg, clonal expansion of both CD4+ and CD8+ blood T cells was observed from baseline to week 6. After ivuxolimab, more expanded clones were found on average in CD8+ T cells than in CD4+ T cells. Low levels of normalized T-cell clonal expansion were also shown by some nonresponding patients.

Genomic DNA was isolated from the sorted cells so that the TCRbeta CDR3 region could be sequenced. TCRbeta CDR3 regions were sequenced using the immunoSEQ Assay. TCRdb provides this immuneACCESS table in a form limited to in-frame rearrangements. Some clones are lacking; in checked studies, under half of them reflect an unresolved V gene, and why the rest are absent is not known. Here the sample has over 45,000 clones; about 94% occur a single time. Of the sample, about 18% falls within the top ten clones. Patients with autoimmune disease history or receiving systemic immunosuppression were excluded from the trial. Peripheral blood for TCR sequencing was collected from all dose cohorts at baseline, on cycle 4 day 1, and on cycle 7 day 1. The samples were taken from a phase I, first-in-human, multicenter, open-label dose-escalation trial of ivuxolimab. The trial enrolled adults with locally advanced or metastatic head and neck squamous cell, hepatocellular, melanoma or renal cell carcinoma. Before TCR sequencing, CD4+ T cells and CD8+ T cells were sorted from peripheral blood as separate populations.

The CDR3 spans 16 residues, from the cysteine through the phenylalanine. Only the CDR3 DNA is retained, 48 bases long and in frame from the first base. From a lookup of the germline V gene, CDR1 and CDR2 are SGHDT and YYEEEE. A distance of 14 bases separates the germline ends of V and J, which lose 4 bases and 0 bases respectively. This clone was seen only once. Its recognized antigen is unknown. Per-base quality was not reported, and no clone a single base away is much larger than it. Sequencing was performed on CD4+ or CD8+ T cells sorted from blood, taken in a trial of the OX40 agonist ivuxolimab. This clonotype was obtained from an adult with an advanced solid tumor such as melanoma, head and neck, liver or kidney cancer. The V and J segments used are TRBV5-6 and TRBJ2-1; the D gene identity is not certain. The sequenced DNA: TGTGCCAGCAGCGGAGAATCCGGCAGCTCCTACAATGAGCAGTTCTTC. This yields the protein CASSGESGSSYNEQFF.